The 31 T cell receptor beta chains in this list originate from one sample, sequenced in a study of T cell responses to AZD1222 COVID-19 vaccine. Here immunoSEQ multiplex PCR was the method, and the copy in TCRdb shows in-frame clones only, minus some. The sample lists about 110,000 clones; 91% were seen once. The specimen comprised peripheral blood, sampled on day 0 of AZD1222 vaccination. These receptors were obtained from an adult in good health.

The V and J genes are TRBV5-4 and TRBJ1-1; D is possibly TRBD1 (5 bases). Per the germline V gene, CDR1 is SGHNT and CDR2 is YYREEE (reference sequence). V gave up 5 bases and J gave up 1 base, with 9 bases separating them. This CDR3 is built from 13 residues. CDR3 DNA: TGTGCCAGCAGAAACACAGGGAACACTGAAGCTTTCTTT. It is translated as CASRNTGNTEAFF.

V gene TRBV18 combines with J gene TRBJ1-1; D is uncertain. Germline V CDR1 and CDR2: KGHSH, LQKENI. This CDR3 spans 13 amino acids. Trimming pared 3 bases from V and 5 bases from J, leaving 10 bases between. The DNA of the CDR3 is TGTGCCAGCTCACCCGCTGGGCGGACTGAAGCTTTCTTT. Encoded protein: CASSPAGRTEAFF. The full variable domain, its missing parts supplied by reference TRBV18 and TRBJ1-1, is NAGVMQNPRHLVRRRGQEARLRCSPMKGHSHVYWYRQLPEEGLKFMVYLQKENIIDESGMPKERFSAEFPKEGPSILRIQQVVRGDSAAYFCASSPAGRTEAFFGQGTRLTVV.

The V and J genes are TRBV7-2 and TRBJ2-1; 8 nucleotides line up with TRBD2. V lost 6 bases, J lost 4 bases, and 8 bases stayed unmatched. Germline lookup yields CDR1 SGHTA and CDR2 FQGNSA. CDR3 length equals 15 residues. The CDR3 is CASRPPGLEYNEQFF. CDR3 nucleotides: TGTGCCAGCAGACCTCCGGGACTAGAATACAATGAGCAGTTCTTC.

V gene TRBV7-2 combines with J gene TRBJ2-3; no firm D call. Germline-derived CDR1 and CDR2 are SGHTA and FQGNSA. With 3 bases removed from V and 2 bases from J, the gap between germline ends came to 12 bases. The CDR3 length is 15 residues. CDR3 in amino acids: CASSFKAYDTDTQYF. CDR3 in DNA: TGTGCCAGCAGCTTTAAGGCGTACGACACAGATACGCAGTATTTT.

The chain uses TRBV11-2 and TRBJ2-2; a weak D match, TRBD1 (6 bases). V was cut by 5 bases and J by 1 base, with 8 bases left in between. Germline V gene data show CDR1 as SGHAT and CDR2 as FQNNGV. CDR3 length: 14 residues. The CDR3 region has the DNA TGTGCCAGCAGCCCGGGACAGAACACCGGGGAGCTGTTTTTT. Translated: CASSPGQNTGELFF.

The chain joins TRBV19 to TRBJ1-1; D call uncertain. This CDR3 has 13 residues. V lost 5 bases, J lost 1 base, and 8 bases lay in between. Germline CDR1 LNHDA, CDR2 SQIVND (reference sequence). In DNA form, the CDR3 reads TGTGCCAGTAGTGCTAGGGAGAACACTGAAGCTTTCTTT. Residues: CASSARENTEAFF.

The chain joins TRBV11-2 to TRBJ1-1; D unresolved. The germline V gene encodes CDR1 SGHAT and CDR2 FQNNGV. The CDR3 is made up of 15 amino acids. V shed 4 bases and J shed 1 base, with 13 bases lying between them. This CDR3 reads CASSSSIWENTEAFF. CDR3 nucleotides: TGTGCCAGCAGCTCCTCAATATGGGAGAACACTGAAGCTTTCTTT.

The chain is built from TRBV18 and TRBJ1-1; 10 bases match TRBD1. V gave up 5 bases and J gave up 0 bases; unmatched junction bases: 9. The CDR3 sequence is 17 residues long. Germline V CDR1 and CDR2: KGHSH, LQKENI. The CDR3, as DNA: TGTGCCAGCTCATCCGGGACAGGGGTTTCGATGAACACTGAAGCTTTCTTT. It codes for CASSSGTGVSMNTEAFF.

The chain couples TRBV10-3 to TRBJ1-6; D uncertain. The germline V gene encodes CDR1 ENHRY and CDR2 SYGVKD. V dropped 4 bases and J dropped 13 bases, with 14 bases sitting between them. The CDR3 covers 13 residues. The CDR3 bases are TGTGCCATCAGTGCGAAGGGATTAGAGCCCCTCCACTTT. Amino acids: CAISAKGLEPLHF.

This chain connects TRBV5-1 to TRBJ1-1; D is possibly TRBD1 (5 bases). V was clipped by 1 base and J by 1 base, with 14 bases between them. In germline, CDR1 is SGHRS, CDR2 YFSETQ. This CDR3 contains 16 residues. The CDR3 DNA is TGCGCCAGCAGCTTGCAGGCAGGGAAGGGGAACACTGAAGCTTTCTTT. This sequence encodes CASSLQAGKGNTEAFF.

The chain carries TRBV7-2 and TRBJ2-3; 9 bases fit TRBD1. Germline V gene data show CDR1 as SGHTA and CDR2 as FQGNSA. CDR3 length equals 15 residues. J was trimmed by 3 bases and V by 6 bases; bases with no gene match: 7. The CDR3 is CASRAWGQGTDTQYF. The CDR3 nucleotides read TGTGCCAGCAGGGCTTGGGGACAGGGTACAGATACGCAGTATTTT. The whole variable domain, filled in from reference TRBV7-2 and TRBJ2-3, reads GAGVSQSPSNKVTEKGKDVELRCDPISGHTALYWYRQSLGQGLEFLIYFQGNSAPDKSGLPSDRFSAERTGGSVSTLTIQRTQQEDSAVYLCASRAWGQGTDTQYFGPGTRLTVL.

V gene TRBV2 combines with J gene TRBJ2-1; a possible D gene is TRBD2 (6 bases). V was pared by 4 bases and J by 10 bases, with 20 bases between. Germline values: CDR1 SNHLY, CDR2 FYNNEI. The CDR3 is 15 amino acids. The CDR3 DNA reads TGTGCCAGCAGTGCACAACCGGGACTGACGGGGGAGCAGTTCTTC. Translated: CASSAQPGLTGEQFF.

The chain has TRBV5-1 and TRBJ2-1, with TRBD1 identical over 11 bases. The V gene end was trimmed by 2 bases and the J gene end by 7 bases; junction bases not matched to a gene: 5. The CDR3 contains 15 residues. Germline values: CDR1 SGHRS, CDR2 YFSETQ. The CDR3 here is CASSFGQGAINEQFF. CDR3 sequence (DNA): TGCGCCAGCAGCTTTGGACAGGGGGCTATTAATGAGCAGTTCTTC.

The rearrangement joins TRBV3-1 (or the pseudogene TRBV3-2) to TRBJ2-7; D gene unclear. Germline CDR1 LGHDT, CDR2 YNNKEL (reference sequence). The CDR3 totals 14 residues. Trimming left V 0 bases short and J 6 bases short, with 12 bases between. Written as DNA, the CDR3 is TGTGCCAGCAGCCAAGATCCTGTGTTTCGCGAGCAGTACTTC. Translation gives CASSQDPVFREQYF.

This clone was counted a single time. The chain carries TRBV19 and TRBJ1-4; D gene uncertain. V was clipped by 4 bases and J by 3 bases, with 12 bases between them. The germline CDR1 and CDR2 sequences are LNHDA and SQIVND (reference sequence). The CDR3 is made up of 15 amino acids. The CDR3 is CASSKSGRANEKLFF. Written as DNA, the CDR3 is TGTGCCAGTAGTAAGTCCGGGAGGGCTAATGAAAAACTGTTTTTT.

The chain carries TRBV18 and TRBJ1-6; D is undetermined. CDR1 and CDR2 (germline): KGHSH, LQKENI. V lost 2 bases to trimming and J lost 0 bases, with 14 bases between them. The CDR3 totals 18 residues. This CDR3 is CASSPSAYGSSYNSPLHF. Here the CDR3 DNA reads TGTGCCAGCTCACCAAGTGCATACGGGAGCTCCTATAATTCACCCCTCCACTTT. The entire variable domain, with the rest obtained from reference TRBV18 and TRBJ1-6, is as follows: NAGVMQNPRHLVRRRGQEARLRCSPMKGHSHVYWYRQLPEEGLKFMVYLQKENIIDESGMPKERFSAEFPKEGPSILRIQQVVRGDSAAYFCASSPSAYGSSYNSPLHFGNGTRLTVT.

The gene calls are TRBV27 and TRBJ2-5; D may be TRBD2 (5 bases). The V and J ends lost 6 bases and 5 bases respectively, with 22 bases between them. This CDR3 comprises 16 residues. CDR1 is MNHEY and CDR2 is SMNVEV in the germline V gene (reference sequence). The CDR3 DNA is TGTGCCAGCAGATCCCGTGGGTATACTAGGTGGGAGACCCAGTACTTC. Amino acids: CASRSRGYTRWETQYF.

The V gene is TRBV4-1, the J gene TRBJ2-7, with 9 bases fitting TRBD1. This CDR3 has 15 amino acids. J lost 3 bases, V lost 4 bases, and 7 bases had no gene match. CDR1 and CDR2 from the germline V gene are MGHRA and YSYEKL. The CDR3 region has the DNA TGCGCCAGCAGCCCTTCGGACAGGGGACTCTACGAGCAGTACTTC. Translating gives CASSPSDRGLYEQYF.

J is TRBJ1-2 and V is TRBV19; tentatively, D is TRBD1 (6 bases). Germline CDR1 reads LNHDA; CDR2 reads SQIVND (reference sequence). Trimming removed 5 bases at V and 5 bases at J, with 15 bases between. The CDR3 contains 14 residues. The CDR3 DNA reads TGTGCCAGTAGTGCCCAGGGGCCGGGGTATGGCTACACCTTC. The encoded protein is CASSAQGPGYGYTF.

The CDR3 DNA is TGCAGCGGACTAAACCTGAACACCGGGGAGCTGTTTTTT. Its protein is CSGLNLNTGELFF. J is TRBJ2-2 and V is TRBV29-1; D might be TRBD2 (5 bases). Trimming removed 7 bases from V and 1 base from J, with 10 bases in between. Germline CDR1 is SQVTM and CDR2 is ANQGSEA. The CDR3 is made up of 13 amino acids.

The chain uses TRBV6-5 and TRBJ1-5; 7 bases are a match to TRBD1. With 2 bases clipped from V and 6 bases from J, the junction kept 4 bases outside the gene matches. Germline-derived CDR1 and CDR2 are MNHEY and SVGAGI. The CDR3 is 14 amino acids. CDR3 in amino acids: CASSYGQGGQPQHF. The CDR3 coding sequence is TGTGCCAGCAGTTACGGGCAGGGGGGTCAGCCCCAGCATTTT.

The J gene is TRBJ2-5, the V gene TRBV30, with 8 bases aligning to TRBD2. V trimming: 2 bases; J trimming: 5 bases; junction bases outside the gene matches: 7. The CDR3 consists of 14 residues. CDR1 and CDR2 from the germline V gene are GTSNPN and SVGIG (reference sequence). CDR3 nucleotide sequence: TGTGCCTGGAGTCGGGGACTAGGAGCCGAGACCCAGTACTTC. Its protein is CAWSRGLGAETQYF.

On this clone: Other DNA sequences in this specimen translate into the identical CDR3. The rearrangement uses TRBV7-9 and TRBJ2-5; TRBD2 aligns across 9 bases. From germline, CDR1 is SEHNR and CDR2 FQNEAQ (reference sequence). J gave up 1 base and V 4 bases, and 10 bases lay outside the gene matches. CDR3 size: 17 residues. The CDR3, as DNA: TGTGCCAGCAGCTGGGGCCGGGGAGCGGGGGGCCAAGAGACCCAGTACTTC. It specifies CASSWGRGAGGQETQYF.

CDR3 amino acids: CASSVDGPGDGYTF. The CDR3 DNA follows: TGCGCCAGCAGCGTGGACGGTCCGGGCGATGGCTACACCTTC. The chain combines TRBV5-1 with TRBJ1-2; unclear D gene. Germline CDR1 SGHRS, CDR2 YFSETQ. V was clipped by 4 bases and J by 6 bases, with 16 bases between them. This CDR3 is 14 amino acids long.

The gene calls are TRBV19 and TRBJ2-1; 9 nucleotides match TRBD2. Trimming at V came to 3 bases and at J to 8 bases, leaving 8 bases not matched to a gene. This CDR3 contains 15 residues. In germline, CDR1 is LNHDA, CDR2 SQIVND (reference sequence). The CDR3 spells CASSIGRGGSDEQFF. CDR3 coding DNA: TGTGCCAGTAGTATCGGGCGGGGGGGCTCGGATGAGCAGTTCTTC.

V usage is TRBV7-2 and J usage is TRBJ1-2; tentative D call: TRBD1 (6 bases). From germline, CDR1 is SGHTA and CDR2 FQGNSA. The CDR3 extends over 16 amino acids. The ends were cut back, 1 base at V and 4 bases at J, with 16 bases in the middle. CDR3 bases: TGTGCCAGCAGCTTAGTGGCAGGGGAGTCTCGCTATGGCTACACCTTC. Encoded protein: CASSLVAGESRYGYTF.

CDR3 bases: TGCGCCAGCAGTTTGGACCGGGGCCTTAGCAATCAGCCCCAGCATTTT. Amino acid sequence: CASSLDRGLSNQPQHF. The chain uses TRBV4-1 and TRBJ1-5, with a tentative D call TRBD1 (5 bases). This CDR3 has 16 amino acids. The V end was cut by 6 bases, the J end by 0 bases, with 15 bases between. Germline V CDR1 and CDR2: MGHRA, YSYEKL.

J is TRBJ1-5 and V is TRBV20-1; 8 positions agree with TRBD1. Trimming cost V 3 bases and J 2 bases; bases outside gene matches: 6. The germline V gene encodes CDR1 DFQATT and CDR2 SNEGSKA (reference sequence). The CDR3 consists of 15 residues. The CDR3 DNA follows: TGCAGTGCTAGTATGACAGGGGTCGGCAATCAGCCCCAGCATTTT. This sequence encodes CSASMTGVGNQPQHF.

In DNA form, the CDR3 reads TGTGCCAGTACAAGGAATGGGGGTCGATCACCCCTCCACTTT. Translating it yields CASTRNGGRSPLHF. V and J are TRBV19 and TRBJ1-6; TRBD1 might be the D (5 bases). There are 14 residues in the CDR3. The V gene lost 7 bases and the J gene lost 10 bases, with 17 bases spanning the gap. CDR1 LNHDA and CDR2 SQIVND come from the germline V gene (reference sequence).

This chain uses TRBV5-1 with TRBJ1-4; D is unresolved. Trimming shortened V by 5 bases and J by 0 bases, and 11 bases separated the two germline ends. CDR1 is SGHRS, CDR2 YFSETQ, per germline. CDR3 size: 15 residues. This chain's CDR3 is CASREGIATNEKLFF. CDR3 bases: TGCGCCAGCAGAGAGGGAATCGCAACTAATGAAAAACTGTTTTTT.

This chain uses TRBV30 with TRBJ2-2; no clear D gene. The CDR3 extends over 15 amino acids. Germline V lookup: CDR1 GTSNPN, CDR2 SVGIG (reference sequence). V was pared by 0 bases and J by 0 bases, with 8 bases between. CDR3 protein: CAWSVYPSNTGELFF. The DNA of the CDR3 is TGTGCCTGGAGTGTCTACCCGTCGAACACCGGGGAGCTGTTTTTT. Looking up the rest from reference TRBV30 and TRBJ2-2 gives the full variable domain: SQTIHQWPATLVQPVGSPLSLECTVEGTSNPNLYWYRQAAGRGLQLLFYSVGIGQISSEVPQNLSASRPQDRQFILSSKKLLLSDSGFYLCAWSVYPSNTGELFFGEGSRLTVL.